A selection of T cell receptor beta chains follows, all from one sample in a study of T cell responses to AZD1222 COVID-19 vaccine. The assay was immunoSEQ multiplex PCR, and TCRdb's table has in-frame clones only and misses some. The sample comprises about 120,000 clones, about 87% of which are singletons, and 10% rests with the top ten. The source was peripheral blood, collected on day 0 of AZD1222 vaccination. The receptors were gathered from an adult in good health. The CDR3 runs from the conserved cysteine through the conserved F or W. Fields, in order: D gene, clone size, V gene, J gene, CDR3 DNA, CDR3 protein. D genes are given only for firm matches. Some rows mark clone size as missing; the rest say once, few, many or name a class of expanded clone.

.	.	TRBV20-1	TRBJ2-2	TGCAGTGCTAGTGAAAGACCGACCGGGGAGCTGTTTTTT	CSASERPTGELFF
.	.	TRBV19	TRBJ1-6	TGTGCCAGTAGTATAGTGGGGGATTCACCCCTCCACTTT	CASSIVGDSPLHF
.	.	TRBV27	TRBJ1-2	TGTGCCAGCAGTTTATCGGGGACCGGTGGCTACACCTTC	CASSLSGTGGYTF
.	.	TRBV6-5	TRBJ1-5	TGTGCCAGCAGATTGGACGGCAATCAGCCCCAGCATTTT	CASRLDGNQPQHF
.	once	TRBV11-2	TRBJ2-5	TGTGCCAGCTCACTAGGGCGGGAGACCCAGTACTTC	CASSLGRETQYF
.	.	TRBV30	TRBJ1-3	TGTGCCTGGAGTGTGGGGGGGGGTAGCTCTGGAAACACCATATATTTT	CAWSVGGGSSGNTIYF
.	.	TRBV19	TRBJ2-3	TGTGCCAGTAGCGCTCGCCGGGGAGATACGCAGTATTTT	CASSARRGDTQYF
.	.	TRBV7-2	TRBJ1-1	TGTGCCAGCAGTTCGAACTCTGCCTCTGAAGCTTTCTTT	CASSSNSASEAFF
.	few	TRBV29-1	TRBJ1-1	TGCAGCGTTGTGGGCAGGGTAGGAGCTTTCTTT	CSVVGRVGAFF
.	once	TRBV19	TRBJ1-5	TGTGCCAGTGACAGGCCTAATCAGCCCCAGCATTTT	CASDRPNQPQHF
.	.	TRBV19	TRBJ2-2	TGTGCCAGTAATCCCTTAGGCGTCGGGGAGCTGTTTTTT	CASNPLGVGELFF
.	once	TRBV10-2	TRBJ1-3	TGCGCCAGCCAACGGACAACCGGCTCTGGAAACACCATATATTTT	CASQRTTGSGNTIYF
.	.	TRBV4-2	TRBJ2-7	TGTGCCAGCAGCCAAGATTGGGGCTACGAGCAGTACTTC	CASSQDWGYEQYF
TRBD1	.	TRBV20-1	TRBJ2-7	TGCAGTGCTAGTAGGGGGCCCCACGAGCAGTACTTC	CSASRGPHEQYF
TRBD2	.	TRBV3-1/TRBV3-2	TRBJ2-1	TGTGCCAGCAGCCAAGATCGGACTAGCGGGGGGGCGTTGAATGAGCAGTTCTTC	CASSQDRTSGGALNEQFF
.	.	TRBV5-1	TRBJ2-7	TGCGCCAGCAGCCGGCGGGGTGAGCAGTACTTC	CASSRRGEQYF
TRBD1	.	TRBV4-1	TRBJ1-5	TGCGCCAGCAGCCAAGATTTCAACAGGGGGCTAGATCAGCCCCAGCATTTT	CASSQDFNRGLDQPQHF
.	.	TRBV10-3	TRBJ2-3	TGTGCCATCACTCTGACAGATACGCAGTATTTT	CAITLTDTQYF
.	.	TRBV5-8	TRBJ2-1	TGTGCCAGCCCCAGCTGGGGGGCCTACAATGAGCAGTTCTTC	CASPSWGAYNEQFF
TRBD1	.	TRBV28	TRBJ1-2	TGTGCCAGCAGTATCACAGGGGGGGGCTACACCTTC	CASSITGGGYTF
TRBD1	.	TRBV12-3/TRBV12-4	TRBJ2-7	TGTGCCACCGAGGGGACAGCCGGTGGAAGTCGGTACTTC	CATEGTAGGSRYF
.	.	TRBV19	TRBJ1-4	TGTGCCAGTAGTAGCCGGACGGGGGGCAATGAAAAACTGTTTTTT	CASSSRTGGNEKLFF
.	.	TRBV7-9	TRBJ1-1	TGTGCCAGCAGTCAAGCTGACGGTGAAGCTTTCTTT	CASSQADGEAFF
.	.	TRBV29-1	TRBJ1-5	TGCAGCGCGTCTCTCCCGGATAGCAATCAGCCCCAGCATTTT	CSASLPDSNQPQHF
.	.	TRBV29-1	TRBJ1-1	TGCAGCGTTGAAGGGCAGGGGTTTGCTTTCTTT	CSVEGQGFAFF
.	few	TRBV5-4	TRBJ1-2	TGTGCCAGCAGCTTGGTAGGTGTCAGCTATGGCTACACCTTC	CASSLVGVSYGYTF
TRBD2	.	TRBV27	TRBJ2-7	TGTGCCGATCCGAAAACCGGGACTAGCGGGGAGCCCGTAACCTGTGAGCAGTACTTC	CADPKTGTSGEPVTCEQYF
TRBD2	.	TRBV7-2	TRBJ2-7	TGTGCCAGCAGCTTTGGACTAGCGGGGAACTACGAGCAGTACTTC	CASSFGLAGNYEQYF
.	.	TRBV19	TRBJ1-5	TGTGCCAGTAAGGTGGGGGCGGTTCAGCCCCAGCATTTT	CASKVGAVQPQHF
TRBD1	.	TRBV10-3	TRBJ2-7	TGTGCCATAATGGGACAGGGTGGGTACGAGCAGTACTTC	CAIMGQGGYEQYF
TRBD1	.	TRBV13	TRBJ1-1	TGTGCCAGCAGCTCCTTCGGGCAGGGGGTGAACACTGAAGCTTTCTTT	CASSSFGQGVNTEAFF
.	.	TRBV7-7	TRBJ1-6	TGTGCTAGCAGCTTACTTAGTAGGCAGGGGCAACCCTATAATTCACCCCTCCACTTT	CASSLLSRQGQPYNSPLHF
.	once	TRBV5-1	TRBJ2-5	TGCGCCAGCAGGGAAGGCGCACTATCTCAAGAGACCCAGTACTTC	CASREGALSQETQYF
.	.	TRBV19	TRBJ2-1	TGTGCCAGTAGTATGGTGCCGGGGGAGGATGAGCAGTTCTTC	CASSMVPGEDEQFF
.	.	TRBV4-1	TRBJ1-5	TGCGCCAGCAGCCCGGAGTGGGGCGGCAATCAGCCCCAGCATTTT	CASSPEWGGNQPQHF
.	.	TRBV6-2/TRBV6-3	TRBJ2-7	TGTGCCAGCAGTTCATCCATACCCTACGAGCAGTACTTC	CASSSSIPYEQYF
.	.	TRBV9	TRBJ2-3	TGTGCCAGCAGCCCAGGACGAAGCGGAAAGAACACAGATACGCAGTATTTT	CASSPGRSGKNTDTQYF
.	.	TRBV7-2	TRBJ1-1	TGTGCCAGCAGCAGACAGATGAACACTGAAGCTTTCTTT	CASSRQMNTEAFF
TRBD1	.	TRBV18	TRBJ1-6	TGTGCCAGCTCACAAACCGGGACAGGCGTTAATTCACCCCTCCACTTT	CASSQTGTGVNSPLHF
.	.	TRBV6-2/TRBV6-3	TRBJ2-7	TGTGCCAGCAGTTACTCAACAGGCCTATACGAGCAGTACTTC	CASSYSTGLYEQYF
.	.	TRBV10-3	TRBJ1-2	TGTGCCATCAACTCGGGGGAGGGAAAGCTCTATGGCTACACCTTC	CAINSGEGKLYGYTF
.	.	TRBV19	TRBJ2-3	TGTGCCAGTGGCCTGCAGGGTAGCACAGATACGCAGTATTTT	CASGLQGSTDTQYF
TRBD1	.	TRBV5-1	TRBJ1-1	TGCGCCAGCAGCTTGGGACAGGGACAAAACACTGAAGCTTTCTTT	CASSLGQGQNTEAFF
.	.	TRBV12-3/TRBV12-4	TRBJ1-6	TGTGCCAGCAGCAACGAGTCACCCCTCCACTTT	CASSNESPLHF
.	.	TRBV19	TRBJ2-2	TGTGCCAGTAGTACCCAGGGGGGGGACACCGGGGAGCTGTTTTTT	CASSTQGGDTGELFF
TRBD2	.	TRBV28	TRBJ2-7	TGTGCCAGCAGTTCAACCGGGACTAGCGGAACCTACGAGCAGTACTTC	CASSSTGTSGTYEQYF
.	.	TRBV6-2/TRBV6-3	TRBJ1-1	TGTGCCAGCAGTTACTTTATGAGGCAGGAAGGTCGGGAAGCTTTCTTT	CASSYFMRQEGREAFF
TRBD2	.	TRBV5-6	TRBJ2-7	TGTGCCAGCAGATCTATAGCGGGCATCTGGTACGAACAGTACTTC	CASRSIAGIWYEQYF
.	.	TRBV7-9	TRBJ1-2	TGTGCCAGCAGCTTGGGGGGATCAGCCCTCACCGAGGGCTACACCTTC	CASSLGGSALTEGYTF
.	.	TRBV27	TRBJ1-4	TGTGCCAGCAGTGGGGGAAAGGCTAATGAAAAACTGTTTTTT	CASSGGKANEKLFF